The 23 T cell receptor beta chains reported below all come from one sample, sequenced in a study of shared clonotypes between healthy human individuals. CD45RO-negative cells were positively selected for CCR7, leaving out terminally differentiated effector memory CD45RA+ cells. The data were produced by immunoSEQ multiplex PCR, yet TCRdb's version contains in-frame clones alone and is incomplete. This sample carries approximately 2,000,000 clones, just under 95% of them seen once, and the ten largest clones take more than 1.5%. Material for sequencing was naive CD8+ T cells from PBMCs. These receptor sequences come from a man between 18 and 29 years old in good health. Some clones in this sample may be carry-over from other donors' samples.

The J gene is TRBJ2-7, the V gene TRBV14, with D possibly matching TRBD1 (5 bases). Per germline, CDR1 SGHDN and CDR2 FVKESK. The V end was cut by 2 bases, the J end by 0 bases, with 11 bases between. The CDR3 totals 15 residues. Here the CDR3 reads CASSQLQVPSYEQYF. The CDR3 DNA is TGTGCCAGCAGCCAATTACAGGTGCCCTCCTACGAGCAGTACTTC.

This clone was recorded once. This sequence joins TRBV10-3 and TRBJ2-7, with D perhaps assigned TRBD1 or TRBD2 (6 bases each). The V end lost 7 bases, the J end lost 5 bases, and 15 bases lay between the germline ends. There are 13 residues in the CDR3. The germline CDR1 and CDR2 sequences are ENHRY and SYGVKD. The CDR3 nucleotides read TGTGCCATCATGGGCCCGGGGGCGGACGAGCAGTACTTC. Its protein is CAIMGPGADEQYF.

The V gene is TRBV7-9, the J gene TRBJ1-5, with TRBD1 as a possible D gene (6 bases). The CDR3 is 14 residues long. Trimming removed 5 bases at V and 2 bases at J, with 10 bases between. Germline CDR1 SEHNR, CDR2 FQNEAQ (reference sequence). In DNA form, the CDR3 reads TGTGCCAGCAGCGACGGGGGCCGCAATCAGCCCCAGCATTTT. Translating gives CASSDGGRNQPQHF.

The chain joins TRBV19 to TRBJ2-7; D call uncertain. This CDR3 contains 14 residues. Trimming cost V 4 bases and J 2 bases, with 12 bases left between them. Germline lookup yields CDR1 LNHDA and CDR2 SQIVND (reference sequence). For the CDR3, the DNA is TGTGCCAGTAGTACCTTCGGACGCACCTACGAGCAGTACTTC. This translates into CASSTFGRTYEQYF.

CDR3 sequence (DNA): TGTGCCAGCAGTTTACCGGACAGCCCGAACACTGAAGCTTTCTTT. The encoded protein is CASSLPDSPNTEAFF. The chain links TRBV28 to TRBJ1-1; TRBD1 might be the D (6 bases). Trimming removed 2 bases from V and 1 base from J, with 11 bases in between. Germline V lookup: CDR1 MDHEN, CDR2 SYDVKM. The CDR3 runs to 15 residues.

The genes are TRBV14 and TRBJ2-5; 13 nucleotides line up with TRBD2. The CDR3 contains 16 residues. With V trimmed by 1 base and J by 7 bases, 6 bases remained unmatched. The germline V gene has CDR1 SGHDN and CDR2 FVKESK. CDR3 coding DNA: TGTGCCAGCAGCCAAGGGGGACTAGCGGGATTTCGGACCCAGTACTTC. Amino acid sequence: CASSQGGLAGFRTQYF.

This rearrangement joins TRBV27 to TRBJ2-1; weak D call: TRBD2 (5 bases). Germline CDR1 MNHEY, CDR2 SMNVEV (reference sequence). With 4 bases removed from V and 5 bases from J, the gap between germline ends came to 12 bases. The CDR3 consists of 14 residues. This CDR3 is CASSSRGSHNEQFF. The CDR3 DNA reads TGTGCCAGCAGTTCCAGAGGGTCCCACAATGAGCAGTTCTTC.

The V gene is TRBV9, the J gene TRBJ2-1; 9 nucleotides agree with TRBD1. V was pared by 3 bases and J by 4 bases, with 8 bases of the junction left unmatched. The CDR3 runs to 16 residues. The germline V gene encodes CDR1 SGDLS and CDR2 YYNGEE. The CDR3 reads CASSAGQGAGYNEQFF. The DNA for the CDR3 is TGTGCCAGCAGCGCGGGACAGGGCGCGGGTTACAATGAGCAGTTCTTC.

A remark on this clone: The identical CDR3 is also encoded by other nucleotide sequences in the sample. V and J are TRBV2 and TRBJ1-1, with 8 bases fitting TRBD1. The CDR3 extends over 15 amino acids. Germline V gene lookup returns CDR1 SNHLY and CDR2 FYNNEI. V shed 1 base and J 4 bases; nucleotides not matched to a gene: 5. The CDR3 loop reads CASSEDRGSGTEAFF. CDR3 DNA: TGTGCCAGCAGTGAAGACAGGGGGTCGGGCACTGAAGCTTTCTTT.

The CDR3 loop is CASTQGGGSYNEQFF. For the CDR3, the DNA is TGTGCCAGCACCCAAGGGGGTGGCTCCTACAATGAGCAGTTCTTC. The V gene is TRBV5-6, the J gene TRBJ2-1; D perhaps matches TRBD1 (6 bases). Germline-derived CDR1 and CDR2 are SGHDT and YYEEEE. The CDR3 is 15 residues long. Trimming took off 6 bases at V and 0 bases at J, with 13 bases between the two ends. The full variable domain, with the rest looked up from reference TRBV5-6 and TRBJ2-1, is DAGVTQSPTHLIKTRGQQVTLRCSPKSGHDTVSWYQQALGQGPQFIFQYYEEEERQRGNFPDRFSGHQFPNYSSELNVNALLLGDSALYLCASTQGGGSYNEQFFGPGTRLTVL.

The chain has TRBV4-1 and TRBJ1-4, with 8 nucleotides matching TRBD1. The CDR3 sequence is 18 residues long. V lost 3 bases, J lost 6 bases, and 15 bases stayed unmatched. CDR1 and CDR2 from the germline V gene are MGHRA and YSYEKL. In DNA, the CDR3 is TGCGCCAGCAGCCACCTCCGTCGGACAGGGAGTTTGGATGAAAAACTGTTTTTT. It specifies CASSHLRRTGSLDEKLFF.

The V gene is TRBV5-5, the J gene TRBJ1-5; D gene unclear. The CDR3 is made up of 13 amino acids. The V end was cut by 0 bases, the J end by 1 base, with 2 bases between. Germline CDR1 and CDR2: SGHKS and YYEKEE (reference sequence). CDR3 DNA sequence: TGTGCCAGCAGCTTGGCCAGCAATCAGCCCCAGCATTTT. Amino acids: CASSLASNQPQHF.

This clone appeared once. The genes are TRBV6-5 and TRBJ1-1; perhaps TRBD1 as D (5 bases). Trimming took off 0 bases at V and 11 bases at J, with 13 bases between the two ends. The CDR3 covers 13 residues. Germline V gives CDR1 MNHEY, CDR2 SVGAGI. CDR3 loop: CASSYSGAASAFF. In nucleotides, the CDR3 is TGTGCCAGCAGTTACTCCGGGGCAGCCTCGGCTTTCTTT.

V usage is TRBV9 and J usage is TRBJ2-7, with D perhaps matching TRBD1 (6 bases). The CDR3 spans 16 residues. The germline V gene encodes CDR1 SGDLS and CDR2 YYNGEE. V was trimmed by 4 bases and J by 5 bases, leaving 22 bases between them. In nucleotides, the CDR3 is TGTGCCAGCAGCCCCCTCCGACCCACCCCAGGGGACGAGCAGTACTTC. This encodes CASSPLRPTPGDEQYF.

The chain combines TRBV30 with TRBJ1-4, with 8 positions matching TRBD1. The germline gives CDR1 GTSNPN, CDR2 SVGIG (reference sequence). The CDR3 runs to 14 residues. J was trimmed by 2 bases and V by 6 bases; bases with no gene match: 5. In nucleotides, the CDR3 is TGTGCCTGCCAAACAGGGGGTACTAATGAAAAACTGTTTTTT. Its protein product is CACQTGGTNEKLFF. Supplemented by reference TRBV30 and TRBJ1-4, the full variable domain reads SQTIHQWPATLVQPVGSPLSLECTVEGTSNPNLYWYRQAAGRGLQLLFYSVGIGQISSEVPQNLSASRPQDRQFILSSKKLLLSDSGFYLCACQTGGTNEKLFFGSGTQLSVL.

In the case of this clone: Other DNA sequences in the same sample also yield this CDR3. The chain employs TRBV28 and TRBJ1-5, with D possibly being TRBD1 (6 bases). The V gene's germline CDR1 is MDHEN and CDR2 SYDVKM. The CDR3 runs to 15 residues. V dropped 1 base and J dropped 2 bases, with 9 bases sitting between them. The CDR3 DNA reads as TGTGCCAGCAGTTTATCACAGGGAGGCAATCAGCCCCAGCATTTT. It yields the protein CASSLSQGGNQPQHF.

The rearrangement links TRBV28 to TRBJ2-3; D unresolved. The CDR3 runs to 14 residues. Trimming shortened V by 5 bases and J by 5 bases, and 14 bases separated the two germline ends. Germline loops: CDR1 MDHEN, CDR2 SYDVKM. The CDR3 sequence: CASSGDRWGDTQYF. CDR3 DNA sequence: TGTGCCAGCAGTGGAGACCGGTGGGGAGATACGCAGTATTTT. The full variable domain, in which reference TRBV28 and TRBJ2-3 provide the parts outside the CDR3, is DVKVTQSSRYLVKRTGEKVFLECVQDMDHENMFWYRQDPGLGLRLIYFSYDVKMKEKGDIPEGYSVSREKKERFSLILESASTNQTSMYLCASSGDRWGDTQYFGPGTRLTVL.

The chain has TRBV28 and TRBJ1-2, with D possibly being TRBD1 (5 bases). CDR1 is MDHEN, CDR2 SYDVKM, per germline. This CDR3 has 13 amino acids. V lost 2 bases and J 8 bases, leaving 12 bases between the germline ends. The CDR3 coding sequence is TGTGCCAGCAGTTTAGTACCAGGGACCGGCTACACCTTC. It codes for CASSLVPGTGYTF.

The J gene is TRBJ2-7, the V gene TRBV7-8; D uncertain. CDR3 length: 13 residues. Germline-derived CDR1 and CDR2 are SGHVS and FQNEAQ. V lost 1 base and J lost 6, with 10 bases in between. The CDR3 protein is CASSLEVLAEQYF. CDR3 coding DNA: TGTGCCAGCAGCTTAGAGGTTTTAGCCGAGCAGTACTTC. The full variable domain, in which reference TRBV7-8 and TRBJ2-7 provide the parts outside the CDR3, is GAGVSQSPRYKVAKRGQDVALRCDPISGHVSLFWYQQALGQGPEFLTYFQNEAQLDKSGLPSDRFFAERPEGSVSTLKIQRTQQEDSAVYLCASSLEVLAEQYFGPGTRLTVT.

The CDR3 sequence is CASSGRGTAPSLFF. The CDR3 nucleotides read TGTGCCAGCAGCGGACGAGGGACAGCTCCAAGCCTGTTTTTT. This chain uses TRBV11-3 with TRBJ2-2; 7 nucleotides line up with TRBD1. The CDR3 covers 14 residues. Germline loops: CDR1 SGHNT, CDR2 YENEEA. The V and J ends lost 5 bases and 14 bases, in that order; junction bases with no gene match: 14.

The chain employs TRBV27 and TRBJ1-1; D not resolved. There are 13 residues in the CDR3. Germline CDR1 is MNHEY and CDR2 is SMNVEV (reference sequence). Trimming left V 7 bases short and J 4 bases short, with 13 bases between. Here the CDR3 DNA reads TGTGCCAGCACCAGCTCGTTAGGCACTGAAGCTTTCTTT. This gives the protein CASTSSLGTEAFF.

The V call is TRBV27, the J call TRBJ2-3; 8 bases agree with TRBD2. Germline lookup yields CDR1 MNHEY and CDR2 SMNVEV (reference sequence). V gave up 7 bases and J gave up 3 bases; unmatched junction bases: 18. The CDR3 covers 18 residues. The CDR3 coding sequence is TGTGCCAGCACCCCGACTAGCGCGGTTCGTCTAGGGACAGATACGCAGTATTTT. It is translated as CASTPTSAVRLGTDTQYF.

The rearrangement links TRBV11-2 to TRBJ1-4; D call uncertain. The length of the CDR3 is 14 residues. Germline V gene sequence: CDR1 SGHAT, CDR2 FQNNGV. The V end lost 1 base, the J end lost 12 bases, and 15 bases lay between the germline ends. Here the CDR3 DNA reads TGTGCCAGCAGCTTAGTTTCTGGGTTTGGGGAACTGTTTTTT. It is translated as CASSLVSGFGELFF.